This T cell receptor beta chain was sequenced during a study of shared clonotypes between healthy human individuals. Findings and limits, study-wide: Investigators expected sequencing depth to affect clonotype sharing among donors.

V gave up 6 bases and J gave up 2 bases; unmatched junction bases: 10. In germline, CDR1 is MGHDK, CDR2 SYGVNS. The CDR3 contains 16 residues. In regard to this clone: Its specificity is unknown.

Deep was the level at which the assay was run. Replicate PCRs run on sorted subsets employed 200 ng DNA, about 27,000 T cell genomes. The data were produced by immunoSEQ multiplex PCR, yet TCRdb's version contains in-frame clones alone and is incomplete. Found here are approximately 330,000 clones, around 70% of them singletons; the top ten hold around 9.3%. What was sequenced was memory CD4+ T cells sorted from blood. Subset described: CD45RA-negative fraction. The rearrangement uses TRBV25-1 and TRBJ2-5; 9 bases agree with TRBD1. This clonotype originated in a man aged 25-45 years in good health. The CDR3 protein is CASSANRDRAQETQYF. The DNA for the CDR3 is TGTGCCAGCAGCGCAAACCGGGACAGGGCTCAAGAGACCCAGTACTTC.